The rows below give T cell receptor beta chains drawn from one sample of a study of regulatory dendritic cells for organ transplantation. Data came from immunoSEQ multiplex PCR; TCRdb stores just in-frame clones and leaves some out. The sample has some 10,000 clones, roughly 70% seen once. The specimen was memory CD8+ T cells from blood. Source of these receptors: a human donor in good health. The CDR3 runs from the conserved cysteine through the conserved F or W. The order of the fields is D gene, clone size, J gene, V gene, CDR3 protein, CDR3 DNA. A D gene is named only where the DNA matches it firmly. The size field is filled for only some rows; it gives once, few, many or a size class.

TRBD2,-,TRBJ2-1,TRBV28,CASSSLAGGENEQFF,TGTGCCAGCAGTTCCCTAGCGGGAGGAGAGAATGAGCAGTTCTTC
-,few,TRBJ2-5,TRBV6-1,CASSEANGAGPQETQYF,TGTGCCAGCAGTGAAGCGAACGGGGCGGGTCCCCAAGAGACCCAGTACTTC
-,once,TRBJ2-2,TRBV4-1,CASRAGSTGELFF,TGCGCCAGCAGGGCAGGGTCCACCGGGGAGCTGTTTTTT
TRBD1,-,TRBJ2-7,TRBV23-1,CASSQSNPRGSSYEQYF,TGCGCCAGCAGTCAATCGAACCCCAGGGGGTCCTCCTACGAGCAGTACTTC
TRBD2,few,TRBJ2-3,TRBV11-2,CASSSDPGLAGVGTDTQYF,TGTGCCAGCAGCTCCGACCCGGGACTAGCGGGAGTGGGCACAGATACGCAGTATTTT
TRBD1,-,TRBJ2-1,TRBV23-1,CASSHRQGGEDEQFF,TGCGCCAGCAGTCATCGACAGGGGGGAGAGGATGAGCAGTTCTTC
TRBD1,-,TRBJ2-7,TRBV2,CASGVTGGDSYEQYF,TGTGCCAGCGGAGTGACAGGGGGCGACTCCTACGAGCAGTACTTC
-,-,TRBJ2-7,TRBV10-3,CASSTVTYEQYF,TGTGCCTCCAGTACGGTTACCTACGAGCAGTACTTC
-,-,TRBJ1-4,TRBV27,CASMGGQGHNEKLFF,TGTGCCAGCATGGGCGGCCAGGGCCATAATGAAAAACTGTTTTTT
TRBD2,-,TRBJ2-3,TRBV4-2,CASSLRWQAGDGTDTQYF,TGTGCCAGCAGCTTGCGTTGGCAGGCGGGAGACGGCACAGATACGCAGTATTTT
-,-,TRBJ1-1,TRBV2,CASSEVGGGNEAFF,TGTGCCAGCAGTGAAGTAGGTGGGGGAAATGAAGCTTTCTTT
-,few,TRBJ1-2,TRBV7-9,CASSGTLSYGYTF,TGTGCCAGCAGTGGGACCCTTTCCTATGGCTACACCTTC
TRBD1,-,TRBJ1-6,TRBV4-3,CASSQASGTGGSPLHF,TGCGCCAGCAGCCAAGCCTCCGGGACAGGGGGCTCACCCCTCCACTTT
-,-,TRBJ1-5,TRBV6-1,CASSELNNQPQHF,TGCGCCAGCAGTGAACTAAACAATCAGCCCCAGCATTTT
TRBD1,few,TRBJ1-1,TRBV5-6,CASSFGGGRAFF,TGTGCCAGCAGCTTTGGAGGGGGCAGGGCTTTCTTT
-,-,TRBJ1-2,TRBV10-3,CAISDGVTYGYTF,TGTGCCATCAGTGATGGGGTAACCTATGGCTACACCTTC
-,few,TRBJ1-5,TRBV6-5,CASSTGGNQPQHF,TGTGCCAGCAGTACCGGAGGCAATCAGCCCCAGCATTTT
TRBD1,-,TRBJ1-4,TRBV6-1,CASSAAGTGGEKLFF,TGTGCCAGCAGTGCGGCCGGGACAGGGGGTGAAAAACTGTTTTTT
TRBD1,-,TRBJ1-1,TRBV16,CASSPDRGGTEAFF,TGTGCCAGCAGCCCGGACAGGGGGGGGACTGAAGCTTTCTTT
-,-,TRBJ2-3,TRBV6-4,CASSDGGGQDTQYF,TGTGCCAGCAGTGATGGCGGGGGCCAGGATACGCAGTATTTT
TRBD2,-,TRBJ2-7,TRBV7-9,CASSLFGVGGGEQYF,TGTGCCAGCAGCTTATTCGGCGTGGGCGGGGGCGAGCAGTACTTC
TRBD2,-,TRBJ2-5,TRBV2,CASSIPGGWGTQYF,TGTGCCAGCAGCATTCCCGGGGGGTGGGGGACCCAGTACTTC
-,-,TRBJ1-1,TRBV7-6,CASRQLGQNTEAFF,TGTGCCAGCAGGCAACTGGGCCAGAACACTGAAGCTTTCTTT
-,-,TRBJ1-2,TRBV7-6,CASSSDGWYGYTF,TGTGCCAGCAGCTCCGACGGCTGGTATGGCTACACCTTC
TRBD2,-,TRBJ2-2,TRBV25-1,CASRLAGLDAGELFF,TGTGCCAGCCGCCTAGCGGGGCTGGACGCCGGGGAGCTGTTTTTT
-,few,TRBJ1-1,TRBV7-9,CSTRDTGGGNTEAFF,TGTTCAACCCGAGATACCGGCGGTGGGAACACTGAAGCTTTCTTT
TRBD1,-,TRBJ1-2,TRBV28,CASGNRDRGLSYGYTF,TGTGCCAGCGGAAACCGGGACAGGGGGCTTAGCTATGGCTACACCTTC
TRBD2,few,TRBJ2-1,TRBV6-1,CASSGKTSVAFF,TGTGCCAGCAGTGGCAAAACTAGCGTTGCGTTCTTC
TRBD2,-,TRBJ2-7,TRBV27,CASSFGGGSSYEQYF,TGTGCCAGCAGTTTCGGGGGGGGAAGCTCCTACGAGCAGTACTTC
TRBD1,-,TRBJ2-3,TRBV6-6,CASAPGQGFTDTQYF,TGTGCCAGCGCTCCGGGACAGGGTTTCACAGATACGCAGTATTTT
-,-,TRBJ2-5,TRBV11-2,CASSLAWTYQETQYF,TGTGCCAGCAGCTTAGCTTGGACATACCAAGAGACCCAGTACTTC
TRBD2,few,TRBJ2-3,TRBV9,CASSASGRLDTQYF,TGTGCCAGCAGCGCTAGCGGGAGGCTAGATACGCAGTATTTT
-,-,TRBJ2-5,TRBV9,CASSAESGTKGPTQKYF,TGTGCCAGCAGCGCGGAATCCGGGACGAAAGGGCCGACTCAAAAGTACTTC
-,-,TRBJ2-6,TRBV19,CASSIDGGSGANVLTF,TGTGCCAGTAGTATAGATGGGGGGTCTGGGGCCAACGTCCTGACTTTC
TRBD1,-,TRBJ1-4,TRBV19,CASSQGVATNEKLFF,TGTGCCAGTTCTCAGGGGGTTGCAACTAATGAAAAACTGTTTTTT
-,-,TRBJ1-5,TRBV6-6,CASSYSIQGGGQPQHF,TGTGCCAGCAGTTACAGTATACAGGGAGGGGGTCAGCCCCAGCATTTT
TRBD2,-,TRBJ2-3,TRBV4-2,CASSQVSTPTSGSDTQYF,TGTGCCAGCAGCCAAGTGAGTACGCCGACTAGCGGTTCAGATACGCAGTATTTT
TRBD2,-,TRBJ2-2,TRBV6-5,CASSSGSTGELFF,TGTGCCAGCAGTAGCGGGAGCACCGGGGAGCTGTTTTTT
-,-,TRBJ1-2,TRBV6-1,CASSEEQNAWDGYTF,TGTGCCAGCAGTGAAGAACAAAACGCCTGGGATGGCTACACCTTC
-,-,TRBJ2-1,TRBV27,CASSRRLAFYNEQFF,TGTGCCAGCAGTCGCCGGCTAGCTTTCTACAATGAGCAGTTCTTC
-,-,TRBJ2-7,TRBV28,CASSPPGTLISYEQYF,TGTGCCAGCAGTCCCCCGGGGACGCTTATCTCCTACGAGCAGTACTTC
TRBD2,-,TRBJ2-2,TRBV4-3,CASSQPPGSGGYTGELFF,TGCGCCAGCAGCCAACCCCCGGGGTCGGGAGGGTACACCGGGGAGCTGTTTTTT
-,once,TRBJ1-2,TRBV9,CASSVDVGRAGYGYTF,TGTGCCAGCAGCGTAGACGTTGGTCGAGCGGGCTATGGCTACACCTTC
TRBD2,-,TRBJ2-1,TRBV5-1,CASSPIGRGFYNEQFF,TGCGCCAGCAGCCCTATCGGGCGGGGGTTTTACAATGAGCAGTTCTTC
-,medium-sized,TRBJ2-1,TRBV5-8,CASSFRDPLWQFF,TGTGCCAGCAGCTTCCGGGACCCACTTTGGCAGTTCTTC
-,-,TRBJ1-3,TRBV28,CASSSMVTGNTIYF,TGTGCCAGCAGTTCAATGGTGACTGGAAACACCATATATTTT
TRBD1,-,TRBJ1-4,TRBV29-1,CSAEAGGGSEKLFF,TGCAGCGCCGAAGCAGGGGGAGGGAGTGAAAAACTGTTTTTT
-,-,TRBJ2-1,TRBV11-2,CASSLAGIEQFF,TGTGCCAGCAGCTTAGCCGGGATAGAGCAGTTCTTC